The subject of this entry is one TCR beta chain. The antigen remains undetermined. The CDR3 length is 15 residues. CDR1 DFQATT and CDR2 SNEGSKA come from the germline V gene (reference sequence). V was clipped by 3 bases and J by 1 base; unmatched bases: 6. The sample belongs to a study of post-analysis software for immune sequencing data. Looking at the study overall: Recorded disease courses covered relapsing-remitting, secondary progressive and progressive-relapsing multiple sclerosis. Some patients had no subtype annotation.

Tagging with unique molecular identifiers was a feature of the TCR beta cDNA libraries. TCRdb itself ran the PCR reads through MiXCR, one entry per CDR3 protein. In the table there are under 900,000 distinct CDR3 sequences, 53% of which are singletons. Study outcomes and limitations: When patients were compared with controls, five TRBV segments were more frequent, TRBV5-6, TRBV5-1 and TRBV20-1 among them.

The sample comprised blood. The TCR originated in a girl between 5 and 17 years old with multiple sclerosis. The chain uses TRBV20-1 and TRBJ1-1; 9 nucleotides line up with TRBD1. The CDR3 DNA sequence: TGCAGTGCTAGCCCGGCGACAGGGGGGAACACTGAAGCTTTCTTT. Translation: CSASPATGGNTEAFF.